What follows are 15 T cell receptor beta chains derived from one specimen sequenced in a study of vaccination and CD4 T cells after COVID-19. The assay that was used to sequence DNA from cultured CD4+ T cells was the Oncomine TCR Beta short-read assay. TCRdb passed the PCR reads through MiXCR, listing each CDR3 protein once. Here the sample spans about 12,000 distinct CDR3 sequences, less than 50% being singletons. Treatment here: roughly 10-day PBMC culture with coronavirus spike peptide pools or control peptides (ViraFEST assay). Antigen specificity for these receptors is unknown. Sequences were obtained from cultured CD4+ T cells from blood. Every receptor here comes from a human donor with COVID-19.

The CDR3 DNA reads as TGTGCCAGCAGTTACAAACAGCGTGGGGATGAAAAACTGTTTTTT. Its translation: CASSYKQRGDEKLFF. This sequence joins TRBV6-2 or TRBV6-3 and TRBJ1-4; no firm D call. With 2 bases removed from V and 6 bases from J, the gap between germline ends came to 13 bases. Germline CDR1 is MNHEY and CDR2 is SVGEGT. The CDR3 sequence is 15 residues long.

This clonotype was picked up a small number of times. CDR3 sequence (DNA): TGTGCCAGCAGGCCTACGGGAGACTATAATTCACCCCTCCACTTT. Protein: CASRPTGDYNSPLHF. V gene TRBV2 combines with J gene TRBJ1-6; D unclear. CDR1 and CDR2 from the germline V gene are SNHLY and FYNNEI. V was pared by 6 bases and J by 3 bases, with 12 bases between. The CDR3 has 15 residues.

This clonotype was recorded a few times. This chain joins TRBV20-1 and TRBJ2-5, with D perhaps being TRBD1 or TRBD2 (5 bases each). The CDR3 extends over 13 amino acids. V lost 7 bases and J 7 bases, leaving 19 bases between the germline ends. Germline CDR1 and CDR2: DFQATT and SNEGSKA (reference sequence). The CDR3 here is CSGPSDGATTQYF. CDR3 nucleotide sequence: TGCAGTGGACCATCGGACGGGGCCACGACCCAGTACTTC.

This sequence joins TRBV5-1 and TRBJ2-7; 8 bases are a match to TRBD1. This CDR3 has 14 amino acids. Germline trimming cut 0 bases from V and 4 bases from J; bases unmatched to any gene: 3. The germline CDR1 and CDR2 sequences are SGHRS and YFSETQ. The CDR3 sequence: CASSLGQGAYEQYF. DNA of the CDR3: TGCGCCAGCAGCTTGGGCCAGGGGGCATACGAGCAGTACTTC.

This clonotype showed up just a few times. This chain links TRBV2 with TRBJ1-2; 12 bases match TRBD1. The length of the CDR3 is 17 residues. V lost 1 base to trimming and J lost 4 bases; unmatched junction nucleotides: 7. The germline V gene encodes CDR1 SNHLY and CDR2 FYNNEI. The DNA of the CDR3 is TGTGCCAGCAGTGAAGGGGGGACAGGGGGCCTTGGCTATGGCTACACCTTC. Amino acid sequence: CASSEGGTGGLGYGYTF.

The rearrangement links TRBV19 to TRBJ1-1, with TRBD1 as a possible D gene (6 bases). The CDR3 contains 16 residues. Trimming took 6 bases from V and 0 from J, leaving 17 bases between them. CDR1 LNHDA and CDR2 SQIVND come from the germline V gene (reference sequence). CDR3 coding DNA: TGTGCCAGTAGACCCCCCGCAGGGGTCATGAACACTGAAGCTTTCTTT. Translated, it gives CASRPPAGVMNTEAFF.

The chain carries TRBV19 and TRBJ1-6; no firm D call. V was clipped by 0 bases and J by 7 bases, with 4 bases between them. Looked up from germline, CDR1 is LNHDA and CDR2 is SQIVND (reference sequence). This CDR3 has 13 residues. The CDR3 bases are TGTGCCAGTAGTATAGATTTGAATTCACCCCTCCACTTT. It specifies CASSIDLNSPLHF.

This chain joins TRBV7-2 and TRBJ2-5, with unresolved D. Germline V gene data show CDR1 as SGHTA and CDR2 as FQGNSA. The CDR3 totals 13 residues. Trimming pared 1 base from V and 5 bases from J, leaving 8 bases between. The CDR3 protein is CASSLGLYETQYF. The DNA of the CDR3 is TGTGCCAGCAGCTTAGGACTTTACGAGACCCAGTACTTC.

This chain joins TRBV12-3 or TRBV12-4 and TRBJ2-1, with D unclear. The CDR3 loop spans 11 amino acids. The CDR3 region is CAVGTYNEQFF. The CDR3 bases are TGTGCTGTGGGAACCTACAATGAGCAGTTCTTC.

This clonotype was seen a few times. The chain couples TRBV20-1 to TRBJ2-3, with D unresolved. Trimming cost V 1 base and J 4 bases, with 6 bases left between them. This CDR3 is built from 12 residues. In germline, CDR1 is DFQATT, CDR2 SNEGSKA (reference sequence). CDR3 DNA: TGCAGTGCTAGAGTTGCTGCAGATACGCAGTATTTT. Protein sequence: CSARVAADTQYF.

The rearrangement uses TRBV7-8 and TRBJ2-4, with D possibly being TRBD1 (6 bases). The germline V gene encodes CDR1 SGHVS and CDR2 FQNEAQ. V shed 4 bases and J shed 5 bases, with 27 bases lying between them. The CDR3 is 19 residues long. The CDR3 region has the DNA TGTGCCAGCAGCTCACGGAGATGGACAGACCCGAGTATGCAAAACATTCAGTACTTC. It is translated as CASSSRRWTDPSMQNIQYF.

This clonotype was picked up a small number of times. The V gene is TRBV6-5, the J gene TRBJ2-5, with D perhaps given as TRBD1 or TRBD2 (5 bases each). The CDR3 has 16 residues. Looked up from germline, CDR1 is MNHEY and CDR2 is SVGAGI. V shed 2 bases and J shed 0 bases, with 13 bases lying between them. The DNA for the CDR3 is TGTGCCAGCAGTTACCGGGACGGCGGGTACCAAGAGACCCAGTACTTC. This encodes CASSYRDGGYQETQYF.

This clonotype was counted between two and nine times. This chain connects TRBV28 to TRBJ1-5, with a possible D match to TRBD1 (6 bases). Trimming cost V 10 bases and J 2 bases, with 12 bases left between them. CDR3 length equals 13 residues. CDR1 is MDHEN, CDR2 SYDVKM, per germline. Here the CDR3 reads CANGGGRNQPQHF. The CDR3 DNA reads TGTGCCAATGGGGGGGGGCGCAATCAGCCCCAGCATTTT.

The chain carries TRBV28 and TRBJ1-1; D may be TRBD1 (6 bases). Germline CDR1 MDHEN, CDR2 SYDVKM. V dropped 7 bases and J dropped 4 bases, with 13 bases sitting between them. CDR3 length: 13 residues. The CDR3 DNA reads TGTGCCAGCATCCCCAGGGGTCCCACTGAAGCTTTCTTT. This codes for CASIPRGPTEAFF.

The CDR3: CASSLAGGGDTQYF. In DNA form, the CDR3 reads TGTGCCAGCAGCTTAGCGGGGGGAGGTGATACGCAGTATTTT. This chain links TRBV11-3 with TRBJ2-3; 7 bases are shared with TRBD2. CDR1 is SGHNT and CDR2 is YENEEA in the germline V gene. V lost 1 base and J lost 6; bases outside the gene matches: 4. The CDR3 runs 14 residues.